Listed below are T cell receptor beta chains from one sample, sequenced in a study of beta chain features in type 1 diabetes. The protocol was immunoSEQ multiplex PCR, while the TCRdb copy is restricted to in-frame clones and leaves out a portion. The data contain approximately 470,000 clones, approximately 31% of them singletons. The sequencing input was naive CD4+ T cells from blood. Receptors originate from a man aged 18 to 29 in good health. Both conserved end residues are part of each CDR3. A D gene is named only where the DNA matches it firmly. Clone size is given for some rows only: seen once, a few or many times, or a class if the clone is expanded.

J gene	D gene	clone size	V gene	CDR3 DNA	CDR3 protein
TRBJ2-1	.	.	TRBV18	TGTGCCAGCTCACCCGACTTTTATGAGCAGTTCTTC	CASSPDFYEQFF
TRBJ2-5	.	few	TRBV4-2	TGTGCCAGCAGCCAATACGGGAGCGCAGAGACCCAGTACTTC	CASSQYGSAETQYF
TRBJ1-6	.	.	TRBV25-1	TGTGCCAGCAGGGGAAGACTCTCGTCACCCCTCCACTTT	CASRGRLSSPLHF
TRBJ1-4	.	few	TRBV5-1	TGCGCCAGCAGTTGGGGGGCCCCTAATGAAAAACTGTTTTTT	CASSWGAPNEKLFF
TRBJ1-1	TRBD1	.	TRBV29-1	TGCAGCGTTGACAGGGGGAGAAGGAACACTGAAGCTTTCTTT	CSVDRGRRNTEAFF
TRBJ2-5	.	few	TRBV7-2	TGTGCCAGCAGCTTAGGCGGCTCCGAGACCCAGTACTTC	CASSLGGSETQYF
TRBJ2-5	TRBD1	.	TRBV5-1	TGCGCCAGCAGCATACAGGGGGCCCAAGAGACCCAGTACTTC	CASSIQGAQETQYF
TRBJ1-1	.	.	TRBV7-9	TGTGCCAGCAGCTTAAGAGAGAACGGTGAAGCTTTCTTT	CASSLRENGEAFF
TRBJ1-1	.	few	TRBV27	TGTGCCAGCAGTACTCCGCGGGGTAAAGCTTTCTTT	CASSTPRGKAFF
TRBJ1-1	.	few	TRBV4-1	TGCGCCAGCAGCCAAGAAAGGGGAACTGAAGCTTTCTTT	CASSQERGTEAFF
TRBJ1-1	TRBD1	.	TRBV7-2	TGTGCCAGCAGCTTAAAACAGGGGAACGCTGAAGCTTTCTTT	CASSLKQGNAEAFF
TRBJ2-3	.	few	TRBV20-1	TGCAGTGCTAGATTAGATACGCAGTATTTT	CSARLDTQYF
TRBJ2-3	TRBD1	.	TRBV2	TGTGCCAGCAGTGAAGCGGGACAGGTGGGGGCGCAGTATTTT	CASSEAGQVGAQYF
TRBJ2-6	.	.	TRBV6-5	TGTGCCAGCAGTTATAACCGGGCTGGGGCCAACGTCCTGACTTTC	CASSYNRAGANVLTF
TRBJ1-2	.	few	TRBV30	TGTGCCTGGAGTGGTCTTAACTATGGCTACACCTTC	CAWSGLNYGYTF
TRBJ2-1	.	few	TRBV10-3	TGTGCCATCAGTGAGTTTAGCGCAGGCAATGAGCAGTTCTTC	CAISEFSAGNEQFF
TRBJ2-1	.	.	TRBV30	TGTGCCTGGAGTGAGGGGATAAAGTACAATGAGCAGTTCTTC	CAWSEGIKYNEQFF
TRBJ1-1	TRBD1	few	TRBV29-1	TGCAGCGTTGGGGGACAGACTGAAGCTTTCTTT	CSVGGQTEAFF
TRBJ2-1	.	few	TRBV7-2	TGTGCCAGCAGCTTGGGACAAAGTTTTTTGTACAATGAGCAGTTCTTC	CASSLGQSFLYNEQFF
TRBJ2-5	.	.	TRBV5-1	TGCGCCAGCAGCTTGGACCATCAAGAGACCCAGTACTTC	CASSLDHQETQYF
TRBJ1-1	.	.	TRBV6-5	TGTGCCAGCAGTTACAGGAACACTGAAGCTTTCTTT	CASSYRNTEAFF
TRBJ2-5	.	.	TRBV18	TGTGCCAGCTCACGCGGAGACCAAGAGACCCAGTACTTC	CASSRGDQETQYF
TRBJ2-1	TRBD1	.	TRBV11-3	TGTGCCAGCAGCTTAGAGGGGACAGGTGGCAACAATGAGCAGTTCTTC	CASSLEGTGGNNEQFF
TRBJ2-3	.	few	TRBV7-8	TGTGCCAGCAGCCGGGACGGAACTAGCACAGATACGCAGTATTTT	CASSRDGTSTDTQYF
TRBJ2-7	TRBD1	.	TRBV28	TGTGCCAGCAGTGTGACAGGGGACGAGCAGTACTTC	CASSVTGDEQYF
TRBJ2-7	.	.	TRBV4-2	TGTGCCAGCAGCCAAGACAGGTCCGAGCAGTACTTC	CASSQDRSEQYF
TRBJ2-7	.	.	TRBV12-2	TGTGCACGGCTAAGGGGGATCGAGCAGTACTTC	CARLRGIEQYF
TRBJ1-1	.	.	TRBV30	TGTGCCTGGAGTTTTACGCCGAACACTGAAGCTTTCTTT	CAWSFTPNTEAFF
TRBJ2-5	TRBD2	few	TRBV7-2	TGTGCCAGCAGCCCTCCGGGACTAGCTGGGGAGACCCAGTACTTC	CASSPPGLAGETQYF
TRBJ2-5	TRBD2	few	TRBV5-4	TGTGCCAGCAGCCGCGGACTAGCGACGGAGACCCAGTACTTC	CASSRGLATETQYF
TRBJ1-1	.	few	TRBV30	TGTGCCTGGAGTCCGGGTTTTGAAGCTTTCTTT	CAWSPGFEAFF
TRBJ2-3	TRBD2	few	TRBV30	TGTGCCTGGAGTGTACATGGGACTAGCGGGAGAGATACGCAGTATTTT	CAWSVHGTSGRDTQYF
TRBJ2-2	.	.	TRBV5-1	TGCGCCAGCAGCCCTTACGGCCCTCCCGGGGAGCTGTTTTTT	CASSPYGPPGELFF
TRBJ2-3	.	few	TRBV7-9	TGTGCCAGCAGCTTAGCGCTAGGGACTCCGGCCACAGATACGCAGTATTTT	CASSLALGTPATDTQYF
TRBJ2-7	.	few	TRBV10-3	TGTGCCATCAGTGAGGGAGACTACGAGCAGTACTTC	CAISEGDYEQYF
TRBJ2-3	TRBD2	few	TRBV10-3	TGTGCCATCAGTGCTAGCGGGAGGACAGATACGCAGTATTTT	CAISASGRTDTQYF
TRBJ2-5	.	.	TRBV15	TGTGCCACCAGCCGAGGATACCAAGAGACCCAGTACTTC	CATSRGYQETQYF
TRBJ2-7	.	.	TRBV2	TGTGCCAGCAGCCAGTACTACGAGCAGTACTTC	CASSQYYEQYF
TRBJ2-1	TRBD1	.	TRBV25-1	TGTGCCAGCAGTGACATCCCGGGACAGGGCACTGAGCAGTTCTTC	CASSDIPGQGTEQFF
TRBJ2-1	TRBD2	few	TRBV29-1	TGCAGCGTCCGAATAGCGGGAGGTCTATACAATGAGCAGTTCTTC	CSVRIAGGLYNEQFF
TRBJ1-1	.	few	TRBV29-1	TGCAGCGTTGAATTTGGCCGGAACACTGAAGCTTTCTTT	CSVEFGRNTEAFF
TRBJ1-1	.	.	TRBV6-5	TGTGCCAGCAGTTGGTACAGGAACACTGAAGCTTTCTTT	CASSWYRNTEAFF
TRBJ1-5	.	.	TRBV19	TGTGCCAGAGAGCGCAGGATGCCCCAGCATTTT	CARERRMPQHF
TRBJ2-7	.	.	TRBV7-2	TGTGCCAGCAGCCAAAACTTCTACGAGCAGTACTTC	CASSQNFYEQYF